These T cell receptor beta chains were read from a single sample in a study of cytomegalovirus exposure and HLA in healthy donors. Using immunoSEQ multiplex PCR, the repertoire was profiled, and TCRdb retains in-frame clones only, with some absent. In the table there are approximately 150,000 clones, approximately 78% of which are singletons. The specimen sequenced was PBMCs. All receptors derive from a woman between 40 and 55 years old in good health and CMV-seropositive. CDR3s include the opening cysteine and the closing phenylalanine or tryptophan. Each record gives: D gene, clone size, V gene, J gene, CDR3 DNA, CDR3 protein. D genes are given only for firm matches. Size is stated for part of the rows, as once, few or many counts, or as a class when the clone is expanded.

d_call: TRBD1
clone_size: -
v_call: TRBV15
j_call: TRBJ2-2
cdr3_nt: TGTGCCACCAGCATGACAGGGTTCATGACCGGGGAGCTGTTTTTT
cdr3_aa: CATSMTGFMTGELFF

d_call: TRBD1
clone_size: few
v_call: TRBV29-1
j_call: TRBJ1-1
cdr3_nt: TGCAGCGTTAGAACAGGGGCGGGGTACACTGAAGCTTTCTTT
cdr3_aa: CSVRTGAGYTEAFF

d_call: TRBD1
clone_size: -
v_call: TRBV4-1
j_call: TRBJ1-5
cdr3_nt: TGCGCCAGCAGCCAAGGGGGAATCACAGGGGGGATAAAACCCCAGCATTTT
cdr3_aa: CASSQGGITGGIKPQHF

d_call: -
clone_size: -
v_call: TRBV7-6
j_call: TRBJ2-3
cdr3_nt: TGTGCCAGCAGCTTAGCCGGCGGGACAGATACGCAGTATTTT
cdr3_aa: CASSLAGGTDTQYF

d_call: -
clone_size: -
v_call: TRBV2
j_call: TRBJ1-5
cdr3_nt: TGTGCCAGCTCTGAGCGGGAAAATCAGCCCCAGCATTTT
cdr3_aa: CASSERENQPQHF

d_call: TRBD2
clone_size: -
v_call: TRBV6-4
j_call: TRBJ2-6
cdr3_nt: TGTGCCAGCACGGAGCGGGGGGGCTCTGGGGCCAACGTCCTGACTTTC
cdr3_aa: CASTERGGSGANVLTF

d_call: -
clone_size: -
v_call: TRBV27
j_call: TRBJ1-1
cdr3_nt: TGTGCCAGCAGTTACCTAGGAGGGAAGACTGAAGCTTTCTTT
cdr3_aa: CASSYLGGKTEAFF

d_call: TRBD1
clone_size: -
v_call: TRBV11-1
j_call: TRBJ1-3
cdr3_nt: TGTGCCAGCAGCTCCGGAAGGACAGGGAAGTCTGGAAACACCATATATTTT
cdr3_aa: CASSSGRTGKSGNTIYF

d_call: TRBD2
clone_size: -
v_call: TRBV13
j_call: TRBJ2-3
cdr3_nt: TGTGCCAGCAGCTCACCGGGGGGGGAAGGGACAGATACGCAGTATTTT
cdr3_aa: CASSSPGGEGTDTQYF

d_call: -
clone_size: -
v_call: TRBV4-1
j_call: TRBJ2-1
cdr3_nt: TGCGCCAGCAGCCAAGGAAACGGGAAGGGTTACAATGAGCAGTTCTTC
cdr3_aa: CASSQGNGKGYNEQFF

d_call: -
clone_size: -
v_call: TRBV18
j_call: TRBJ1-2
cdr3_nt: TGTGCCAGCTCACCAGTGACTAACTGGGCCCGGAACTATGGCTACACCTTC
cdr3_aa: CASSPVTNWARNYGYTF

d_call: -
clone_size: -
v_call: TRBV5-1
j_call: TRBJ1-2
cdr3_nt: TGCGCCAGCAGCTCTTCGGGACAAACAAAGGGGAATGGCTACACCTTC
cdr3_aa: CASSSSGQTKGNGYTF

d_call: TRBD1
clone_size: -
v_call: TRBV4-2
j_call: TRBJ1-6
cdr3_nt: TGTGCCAGCAGCCAGACGGGGACAGGGACTAATTCACCCCTCCACTTT
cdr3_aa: CASSQTGTGTNSPLHF

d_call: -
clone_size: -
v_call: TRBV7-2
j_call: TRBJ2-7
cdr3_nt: TGTGCCAGCAGCTTATATGACGAGCAGTACTTC
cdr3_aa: CASSLYDEQYF

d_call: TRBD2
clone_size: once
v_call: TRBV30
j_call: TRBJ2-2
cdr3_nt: TGTGCCTGGACCCCAGGGACTAGCGGGAACACCGGGGAGCTGTTTTTT
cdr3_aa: CAWTPGTSGNTGELFF

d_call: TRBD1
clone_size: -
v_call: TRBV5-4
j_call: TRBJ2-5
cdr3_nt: TGTGCCAGCAGCCAATGGACAGGGCAAGAGACCCAGTACTTC
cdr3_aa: CASSQWTGQETQYF

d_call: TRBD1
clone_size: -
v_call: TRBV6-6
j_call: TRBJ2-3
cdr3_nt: TGTGCCAGCAGTTACGACCAGGGGGCGACCGTCAGTACGCAGTATTTT
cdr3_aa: CASSYDQGATVSTQYF

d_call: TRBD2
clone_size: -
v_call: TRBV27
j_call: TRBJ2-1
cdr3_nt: TGTGCCAGCAGTGAAGGGCTAGCGGGAGCCTTGCAGTTCTTC
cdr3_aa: CASSEGLAGALQFF

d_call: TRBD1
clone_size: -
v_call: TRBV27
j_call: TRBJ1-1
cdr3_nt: TGTGCCAGCAGTCCACGGACAGGGGAGAAAGCTTTCTTT
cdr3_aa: CASSPRTGEKAFF

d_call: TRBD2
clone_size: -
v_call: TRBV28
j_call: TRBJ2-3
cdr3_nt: TGTGCCAGCAGTTGGGGCGGGAGAGTCACAGATACGCAGTATTTT
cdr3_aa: CASSWGGRVTDTQYF

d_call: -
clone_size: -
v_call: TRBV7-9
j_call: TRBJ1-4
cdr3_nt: TGTGCCAGCAGCTTAGCTCAGGCAGTCCGGGAAGAAAAACTGTTTTTT
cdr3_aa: CASSLAQAVREEKLFF

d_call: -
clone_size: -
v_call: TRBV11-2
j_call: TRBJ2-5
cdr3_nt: TGTGCCAGCAGCTTAGATAGGGGCGAGACCCAGTACTTC
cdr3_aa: CASSLDRGETQYF

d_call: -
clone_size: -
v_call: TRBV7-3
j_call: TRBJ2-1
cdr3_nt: TGTGCCAGCAGCTTAAGGTTAGCAGCGGCCAATGAGCAGTTCTTC
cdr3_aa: CASSLRLAAANEQFF

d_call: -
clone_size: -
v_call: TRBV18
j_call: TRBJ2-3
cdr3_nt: TGTGCCAGCTCACCATTTGGCGGGGGCACAGATACGCAGTATTTT
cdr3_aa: CASSPFGGGTDTQYF

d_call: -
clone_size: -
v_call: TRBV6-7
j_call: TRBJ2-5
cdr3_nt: TGTGCCAGCAGTTGGACAGTTATCCAAGAGACCCAGTACTTC
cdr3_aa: CASSWTVIQETQYF

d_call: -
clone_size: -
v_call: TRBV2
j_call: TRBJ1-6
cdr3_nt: TGTGCCAGCAGTGGTGAGGATTCACCCCTCCACTTT
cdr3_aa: CASSGEDSPLHF

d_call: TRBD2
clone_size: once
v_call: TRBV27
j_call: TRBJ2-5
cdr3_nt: TGTGCCAGCAGTCCTCCCCGACTAGCGGGGACGGAGACCCAGTACTTC
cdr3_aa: CASSPPRLAGTETQYF

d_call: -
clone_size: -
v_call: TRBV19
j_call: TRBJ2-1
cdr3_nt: TGTGCCAGTAGTATAAGGGGCACCCACAATGAGCAGTTCTTC
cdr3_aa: CASSIRGTHNEQFF

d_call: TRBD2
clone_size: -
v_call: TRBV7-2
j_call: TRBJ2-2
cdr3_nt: TGTGCCAGCAGCTTTACTAGCGCGAACACCGGGGAGCTGTTTTTT
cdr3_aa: CASSFTSANTGELFF

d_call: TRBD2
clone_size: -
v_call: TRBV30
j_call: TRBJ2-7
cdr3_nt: TGTGCCTGGAATCCGGGACTAGCGGGAGCATACGAGCAGTACTTC
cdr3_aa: CAWNPGLAGAYEQYF

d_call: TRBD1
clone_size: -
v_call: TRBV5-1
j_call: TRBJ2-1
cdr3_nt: TGCGCCAGCAGTCGGACAGGGAGAACCTACAATGAGCAGTTCTTC
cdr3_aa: CASSRTGRTYNEQFF

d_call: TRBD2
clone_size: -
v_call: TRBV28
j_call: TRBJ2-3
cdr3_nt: TGTGCCAGCAGTGCCTTTCCGGGACTAGCGGGAGGGGCGGGCACAGATACGCAGTATTTT
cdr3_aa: CASSAFPGLAGGAGTDTQYF

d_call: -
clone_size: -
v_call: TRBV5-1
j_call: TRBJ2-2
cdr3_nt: TGCGCCAGCAGCTTGAAGGCGATAACAGTGACCGGGGAGCTGTTTTTT
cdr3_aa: CASSLKAITVTGELFF

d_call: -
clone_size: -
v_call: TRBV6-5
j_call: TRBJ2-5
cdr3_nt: TGTGCCAGCAGTTACTCGAGGGATTCGGAGACCCAGTACTTC
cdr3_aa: CASSYSRDSETQYF

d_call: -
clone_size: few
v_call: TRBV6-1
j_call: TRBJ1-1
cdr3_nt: TGTGCCAGCAGTGGTCCAGGGAGGGTCACTGAAGCTTTCTTT
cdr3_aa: CASSGPGRVTEAFF

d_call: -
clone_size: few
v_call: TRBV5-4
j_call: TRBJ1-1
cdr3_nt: TGTGCCAGCAGCTTGGAGAGAGTTCCTGAAGCTTTCTTT
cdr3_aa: CASSLERVPEAFF

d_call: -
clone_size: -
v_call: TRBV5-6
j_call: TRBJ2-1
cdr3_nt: TGTGCCAACAGCTTAGGGGGAAGGGTACGTGAGCAGTTCTTC
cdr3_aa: CANSLGGRVREQFF

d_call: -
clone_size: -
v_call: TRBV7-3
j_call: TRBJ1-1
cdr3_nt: TGTGCCAGCAGCTTGGGGGGGAATCCTAGGAACACTGAAGCTTTCTTT
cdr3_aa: CASSLGGNPRNTEAFF

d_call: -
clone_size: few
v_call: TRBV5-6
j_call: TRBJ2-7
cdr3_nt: TGTGCCAGCAGCTTTGTACAGGCCAACTACGAGCAGTACTTC
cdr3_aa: CASSFVQANYEQYF

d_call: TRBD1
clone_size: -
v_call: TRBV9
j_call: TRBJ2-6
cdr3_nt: TGTGCCAGCAGCGTAGATCCCCTAAGAAAGGGGACAGCCTCTGGGGCCAACGTCCTGACTTTC
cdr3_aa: CASSVDPLRKGTASGANVLTF

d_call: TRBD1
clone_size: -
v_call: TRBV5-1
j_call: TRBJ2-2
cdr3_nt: TGCGCCAGCAGCTTTCAGGGGGAGAGATGGACCGGGGAGCTGTTTTTT
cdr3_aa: CASSFQGERWTGELFF

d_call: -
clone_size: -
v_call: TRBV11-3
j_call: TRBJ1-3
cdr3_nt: TGTGCCAGCAGCTTAGGCGCAAGCCCTGGAAACACCATATATTTT
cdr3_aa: CASSLGASPGNTIYF

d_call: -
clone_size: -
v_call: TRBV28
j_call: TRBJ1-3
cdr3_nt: TGTGCCAGCAACACACAGGGAAACACCATATATTTT
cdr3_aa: CASNTQGNTIYF

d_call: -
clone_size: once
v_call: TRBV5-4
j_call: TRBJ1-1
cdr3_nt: TGTGCCAGCAGTCCAATCGGGGAAACCAACACTGAAGCTTTCTTT
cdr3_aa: CASSPIGETNTEAFF

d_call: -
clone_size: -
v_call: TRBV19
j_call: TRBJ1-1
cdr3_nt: TGTGCCAGTAGCACCGGCCAGGGTGGCACTGAAGCTTTCTTT
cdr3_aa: CASSTGQGGTEAFF

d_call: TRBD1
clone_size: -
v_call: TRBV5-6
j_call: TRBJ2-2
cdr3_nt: TGTGCCAGCAGCTTACAGGGGGCGGGCACCGGGGAGCTGTTTTTT
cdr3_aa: CASSLQGAGTGELFF

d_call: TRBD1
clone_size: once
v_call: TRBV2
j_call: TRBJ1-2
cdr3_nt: TGTGCCAGCAGTGGGGACAGGGACTATGGCTACACCTTC
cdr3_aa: CASSGDRDYGYTF

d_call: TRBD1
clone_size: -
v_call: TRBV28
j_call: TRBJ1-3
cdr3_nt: TGTGCCAGCAGGCAGGGGGTCTCTGGAAACACCATATATTTT
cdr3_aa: CASRQGVSGNTIYF

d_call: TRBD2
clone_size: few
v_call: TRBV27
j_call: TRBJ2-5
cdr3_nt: TGTGCCAGCAGACTATCACTAGCGGCCCGAGAGACCCAGTACTTC
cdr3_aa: CASRLSLAARETQYF

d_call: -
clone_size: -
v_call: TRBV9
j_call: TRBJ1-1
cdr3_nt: TGTGCCAGCAGCGTAGATGAAGGGAGGACTGAAGCTTTCTTT
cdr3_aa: CASSVDEGRTEAFF

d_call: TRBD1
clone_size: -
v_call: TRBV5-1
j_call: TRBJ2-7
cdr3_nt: TGCGCCAGCAGCTCTGCCGGCTCGGACAGGCGGGAGCAGTACTTC
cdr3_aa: CASSSAGSDRREQYF

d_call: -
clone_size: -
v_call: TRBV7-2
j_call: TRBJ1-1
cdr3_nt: TGTGCCAGCAGCTTACTCAGGAACACTGAAGCTTTCTTT
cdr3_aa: CASSLLRNTEAFF

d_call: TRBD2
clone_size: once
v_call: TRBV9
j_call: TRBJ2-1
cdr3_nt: TGTGCCAGCAGCGCGAGCGGACTAGCGGGCTCTGAGCAGTTCTTC
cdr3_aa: CASSASGLAGSEQFF